This TCR beta chain was obtained from a study of T-cell memory formation after mild COVID-19. Study-wide results and caveats: The study detected some responding clones in pre-infection memory, suggesting cross-reactive memory joined. A balance of CD4 and CD8 characterized clones contracting day 15 to 85, whereas later expanders leaned CD4+.

In TCRdb, the 5' RACE reads were re-called with MiXCR into one record per CDR3 protein. This table has about 320,000 distinct CDR3 sequences, roughly an eighth appearing once. On this clonotype itself: Its antigen is as yet unknown.

The CDR3 has 16 residues. Germline V lookup: CDR1 MGHRA, CDR2 YSYEKL. Trimming removed 3 bases from V and 8 bases from J, with 22 bases in between. The material sequenced was PBMCs or a T cell subset sorted from them (not recorded which). V and J are TRBV4-1 and TRBJ1-2; D not resolved. This receptor was taken from a man in his late teens or twenties who had mild COVID-19 (a few samples of this study predate the infection). Cell type and time point are not known. The CDR3 DNA is TGCGCCAGCAGCCAGCCTAGACGCGGCCCAAGTCGCGGCTACACCTTC. This gives the protein CASSQPRRGPSRGYTF.